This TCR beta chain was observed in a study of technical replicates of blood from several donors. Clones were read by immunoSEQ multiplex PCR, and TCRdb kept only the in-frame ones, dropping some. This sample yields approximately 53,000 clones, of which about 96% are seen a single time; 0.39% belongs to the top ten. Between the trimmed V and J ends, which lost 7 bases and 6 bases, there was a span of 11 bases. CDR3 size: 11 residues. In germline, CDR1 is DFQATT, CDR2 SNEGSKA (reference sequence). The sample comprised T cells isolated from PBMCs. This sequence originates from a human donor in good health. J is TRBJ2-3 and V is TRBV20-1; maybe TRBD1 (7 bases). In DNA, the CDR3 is TGCAGTGTCCCAGGGGGGGATACGCAGTATTTT. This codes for CSVPGGDTQYF.